The 27 T cell receptor beta chains presented below share a single source sample, sequenced in a study of blood T cell repertoires in COVID-19. Libraries were prepared by immunoSEQ multiplex PCR; TCRdb keeps only in-frame clonotypes and omits some of them. The table includes about 38,000 clones, approximately 94% detected once. The sequencing input was peripheral blood. The receptors shown here come from a human donor with active COVID-19. The donor label of this sample is uncertain.

This clone was observed a single time. V and J are TRBV7-8 and TRBJ2-7; 7 bases agree with TRBD1. The V and J ends lost 5 bases and 2 bases, in that order; junction bases with no gene match: 9. Germline values: CDR1 SGHVS, CDR2 FQNEAQ. This CDR3 is 15 amino acids long. The CDR3: CASSGYRGNAYEQYF. DNA for the CDR3: TGTGCCAGCAGCGGGTACAGGGGTAACGCCTACGAGCAGTACTTC.

The rearrangement uses TRBV27 and TRBJ2-2; maybe TRBD1 (5 bases). V shed 6 bases and J shed 1 base, with 9 bases lying between them. The CDR3 consists of 14 residues. Germline V gene sequence: CDR1 MNHEY, CDR2 SMNVEV (reference sequence). The CDR3 region has the DNA TGTGCCAGCAGCCTTACAGGGAACACCGGGGAGCTGTTTTTT. Amino acid sequence: CASSLTGNTGELFF.

The V and J genes are TRBV4-3 and TRBJ2-3; 9 nucleotides align to TRBD2. J gave up 6 bases and V 1 base, and 5 bases lay outside the gene matches. In germline, CDR1 is LGHNA, CDR2 YSLEER. CDR3 length: 15 amino acids. The CDR3 DNA follows: TGCGCCAGCAGCCAAGGGGAGCGGGAGGCGGATACGCAGTATTTT. Translated, it gives CASSQGEREADTQYF.

This rearrangement joins TRBV5-1 to TRBJ2-3, with 8 positions matching TRBD2. The ends lost 1 base at V and 2 bases at J; junction bases unmatched: 6. This CDR3 spans 16 amino acids. Per germline, CDR1 SGHRS and CDR2 YFSETQ. The chain's CDR3 is CASSLLAGGPTDTQYF. For the CDR3, the DNA is TGCGCCAGCAGCTTGTTGGCGGGGGGCCCCACAGATACGCAGTATTTT.

The chain recombines TRBV7-6 with TRBJ2-3, with TRBD1 identical over 9 bases. Germline assignment: CDR1 SGHVS and CDR2 FNYEAQ. After removal of 3 bases from V and 2 bases from J, the junction contained 3 bases not matched to a gene. The CDR3 loop spans 15 amino acids. This CDR3 reads CASSFRTGATDTQYF. In DNA form, the CDR3 reads TGTGCCAGCAGCTTCCGGACAGGGGCCACAGATACGCAGTATTTT.

V usage is TRBV11-2 and J usage is TRBJ2-3; 8 bases align to TRBD1. CDR3 length: 17 amino acids. Trimming at V came to 0 bases and at J to 2 bases, leaving 7 bases not matched to a gene. Per germline, CDR1 SGHAT and CDR2 FQNNGV. CDR3 loop: CASSLDYLGQATDTQYF. The CDR3 DNA is TGTGCCAGCAGCTTAGATTATTTGGGACAGGCCACAGATACGCAGTATTTT.

J is TRBJ2-3 and V is TRBV5-1; 10 bases line up with TRBD2. The germline CDR1 and CDR2 sequences are SGHRS and YFSETQ. The CDR3 runs to 16 residues. The J segment lost 3 bases and the V segment lost 2 bases, leaving 6 bases of the junction unmatched. Written as DNA, the CDR3 is TGCGCCAGCAGCTTATCTCTAGCGGGAGCAACAGATACGCAGTATTTT. Amino acid sequence: CASSLSLAGATDTQYF.

The chain joins TRBV6-1 to TRBJ2-1; D is undetermined. Germline CDR1 MNHNS, CDR2 SASEGT. Trimming removed 2 bases from V and 13 bases from J, with 9 bases in between. This CDR3 has 11 amino acids. CDR3 sequence reads: CASSELEEQFF. DNA of the CDR3: TGTGCCAGCAGTGAACTAGAGGAACAGTTCTTC.

V and J are TRBV4-1 and TRBJ2-1; TRBD2 is a possible D gene (7 bases). Trimming removed 2 bases at V and 7 bases at J, with 18 bases between. The germline CDR1 and CDR2 sequences are MGHRA and YSYEKL. The CDR3 is 16 residues long. CDR3 nucleotides: TGCGCCAGCAGCCAAATAGGAGGGGGGGCGTCGAATGAGCAGTTCTTC. This sequence encodes CASSQIGGGASNEQFF.

The V call is TRBV7-2, the J call TRBJ1-1; a possible D gene is TRBD1 (5 bases). This CDR3 contains 15 residues. Germline lookup yields CDR1 SGHTA and CDR2 FQGNSA. The V gene lost 2 bases and the J gene lost 5 bases, with 15 bases spanning the gap. The CDR3 spells CASSLRAGMGTEAFF. In DNA, the CDR3 is TGTGCCAGCAGCTTACGGGCAGGGATGGGGACTGAAGCTTTCTTT.

By share of the sample, this clone is medium-sized. The chain joins TRBV7-9 to TRBJ1-1; maybe TRBD1 (6 bases). Germline CDR1 and CDR2: SEHNR and FQNEAQ (reference sequence). Trimming took 6 bases from V and 10 from J, leaving 24 bases between them. CDR3 length: 15 amino acids. The CDR3 loop is CASSGPRGGDGGAFF. In DNA form, the CDR3 reads TGTGCCAGCAGTGGACCCCGAGGGGGGGACGGCGGAGCTTTCTTT. Variable domain in full (rest from reference TRBV7-9 and TRBJ1-1): DTGVSQNPRHKITKRGQNVTFRCDPISEHNRLYWYRQTLGQGPEFLTYFQNEAQLEKSRLLSDRFSAERPKGSFSTLEIQRTEQGDSAMYLCASSGPRGGDGGAFFGQGTRLTVV.

The rearrangement joins TRBV19 to TRBJ2-6; 10 bases are a match to TRBD1. Trimming removed 3 bases from V and 3 bases from J; junction bases left unmatched: 8. The CDR3 sequence is 18 residues long. Germline V gene lookup returns CDR1 LNHDA and CDR2 SQIVND (reference sequence). The CDR3 bases are TGTGCCAGTAGTATCGGGACAGGGGTCACTAGTGGGGCCAACGTCCTGACTTTC. The encoded protein is CASSIGTGVTSGANVLTF.

The CDR3 DNA reads TGTGCCAGCAGTTACGAGGGGGCTTTCAGCTCCTACAATGAGCAGTTCTTC. This encodes CASSYEGAFSSYNEQFF. V and J are TRBV6-2 or TRBV6-3 and TRBJ2-1; 7 nucleotides line up with TRBD1. The CDR3 has 17 amino acids. Germline CDR1 MNHEY, CDR2 SVGEGT. J gave up 0 bases and V 2 bases, and 7 bases lay outside the gene matches.

The sample holds one count of this clone. This rearrangement joins TRBV11-3 to TRBJ2-4, with TRBD1 matching 12 bases. The germline gives CDR1 SGHNT, CDR2 YENEEA. The V gene end was trimmed by 2 bases and the J gene end by 2 bases; junction bases not matched to a gene: 13. The CDR3 length is 20 residues. CDR3 bases: TGTGCCAGCAGCTTAAGACCGGGACAGGGGGCCGGTGGGACCAAAAACATTCAGTACTTC. It translates to CASSLRPGQGAGGTKNIQYF.

The V and J genes are TRBV24-1 and TRBJ1-5; 12 positions agree with TRBD1. The CDR3 runs to 15 residues. V lost 9 bases and J lost 5; bases outside the gene matches: 7. Germline loops: CDR1 KGHDR, CDR2 SFDVKD. The chain's CDR3 is CATQPGTGGDQPQHF. DNA of the CDR3: TGTGCCACCCAACCCGGGACAGGGGGCGATCAGCCCCAGCATTTT.

The V gene is TRBV4-1, the J gene TRBJ2-1; the D is unclear. Looked up from germline, CDR1 is MGHRA and CDR2 is YSYEKL. V gave up 0 bases and J gave up 6 bases, with 12 bases separating them. This CDR3 spans 15 amino acids. CDR3 protein: CASSQDQANPNEQFF. DNA for the CDR3: TGCGCCAGCAGCCAAGATCAGGCTAACCCCAATGAGCAGTTCTTC.

The gene calls are TRBV5-6 and TRBJ1-1; 11 positions agree with TRBD1. The germline gives CDR1 SGHDT, CDR2 YYEEEE. V was pared by 4 bases and J by 0 bases, with 8 bases of the junction left unmatched. CDR3 length: 17 residues. The CDR3 region is CASSIPGQGVLNTEAFF. The CDR3 nucleotides read TGTGCCAGCAGCATACCGGGACAGGGGGTTTTGAACACTGAAGCTTTCTTT.

This sequence joins TRBV28 and TRBJ1-5, with 7 bases identical to TRBD1. The CDR3 length is 12 residues. V was pared by 7 bases and J by 6 bases, with 3 bases of the junction left unmatched. CDR1 is MDHEN, CDR2 SYDVKM, per germline. The CDR3 reads CASKKGAQPQHF. The DNA for the CDR3 is TGTGCCAGCAAAAAGGGGGCTCAGCCCCAGCATTTT. The entire variable domain, with the rest obtained from reference TRBV28 and TRBJ1-5, is as follows: DVKVTQSSRYLVKRTGEKVFLECVQDMDHENMFWYRQDPGLGLRLIYFSYDVKMKEKGDIPEGYSVSREKKERFSLILESASTNQTSMYLCASKKGAQPQHFGDGTRLSIL.

The V gene is TRBV19, the J gene TRBJ1-1; weak D call: TRBD1 (5 bases). The CDR3 loop spans 13 amino acids. Germline V gene sequence: CDR1 LNHDA, CDR2 SQIVND (reference sequence). V lost 10 bases and J 3 bases, leaving 15 bases between the germline ends. In DNA form, the CDR3 reads TGTGCCACCCAGCGGGGGAGCGACACTGAAGCTTTCTTT. Translating gives CATQRGSDTEAFF.

The count of this clone is one. The chain joins TRBV5-5 to TRBJ2-5; D is perhaps TRBD1 (6 bases). Trimming shortened V by 4 bases and J by 4 bases, and 14 bases separated the two germline ends. There are 14 residues in the CDR3. Germline lookup yields CDR1 SGHKS and CDR2 YYEKEE (reference sequence). The CDR3 DNA reads TGTGCCAGCAGCACCCGGACAGCGAGAGAGACCCAGTACTTC. Residues: CASSTRTARETQYF.

The chain recombines TRBV9 with TRBJ2-2; 7 nucleotides agree with TRBD1. The CDR3 spans 13 residues. Trimming took 4 bases from V and 6 from J; bases not matched to a gene: 3. Germline values: CDR1 SGDLS, CDR2 YYNGEE. CDR3 region: CASSPQGAGELFF. CDR3 nucleotides: TGTGCCAGCAGCCCCCAGGGGGCCGGGGAGCTGTTTTTT.

This chain connects TRBV7-2 to TRBJ2-7; TRBD2 aligns across 7 bases. The V gene end was trimmed by 1 base and the J gene end by 7 bases; junction bases not matched to a gene: 10. The CDR3 has 15 amino acids. The germline gives CDR1 SGHTA, CDR2 FQGNSA. DNA for the CDR3: TGTGCCAGCAGCTTAGGAGGAGGGAGGGCGAGGGAGCAGTACTTC. Translation gives CASSLGGGRAREQYF.

The chain recombines TRBV24-1 with TRBJ2-1; perhaps TRBD1 as D (5 bases). Trimming removed 4 bases at V and 5 bases at J, with 11 bases between. Germline V lookup: CDR1 KGHDR, CDR2 SFDVKD. This CDR3 region has 14 residues. CDR3 DNA sequence: TGTGCCACCAGTGAACCAGGGAACCACAATGAGCAGTTCTTC. This encodes CATSEPGNHNEQFF.

The V gene is TRBV12-5, the J gene TRBJ1-1, with 9 bases fitting TRBD1. This CDR3 has 17 residues. The germline V gene has CDR1 LGHNT and CDR2 FRNRAP. Trimming at V came to 4 bases and at J to 4 bases, leaving 13 bases not matched to a gene. The CDR3 sequence: CASGSIQGAGEITEAFF. The CDR3 nucleotides are TGTGCTAGTGGTTCCATACAGGGGGCTGGGGAAATCACTGAAGCTTTCTTT.

The chain combines TRBV4-2 with TRBJ2-1; 7 bases map to TRBD2. The length of the CDR3 is 14 residues. Germline V gene lookup returns CDR1 LGHNA and CDR2 YNFKEQ. The V and J ends lost 2 bases and 15 bases, in that order; junction bases with no gene match: 13. For the CDR3, the DNA is TGTGCCAGCAGCCAACCGCGGGAGACTAATTCCCCGTTCTTC. It specifies CASSQPRETNSPFF.

The chain employs TRBV6-5 and TRBJ2-7, with 9 bases fitting TRBD1. The CDR3 covers 13 residues. In germline, CDR1 is MNHEY, CDR2 SVGAGI. V lost 8 bases and J lost 4; bases outside the gene matches: 6. The CDR3: CASWGQGGYEQYF. The CDR3 DNA reads as TGTGCCAGCTGGGGACAGGGCGGGTACGAGCAGTACTTC.

DNA of the CDR3: TGCGCCAGCAGCTTGGGTCATAAGCCGATGAACACTGAAGCTTTCTTT. Amino acids: CASSLGHKPMNTEAFF. The rearrangement joins TRBV5-1 to TRBJ1-1; D remains unclear. Germline V gene lookup returns CDR1 SGHRS and CDR2 YFSETQ. This CDR3 region has 16 residues. V was cut by 0 bases and J by 0 bases, with 12 bases left in between. The full variable domain, its missing parts supplied by reference TRBV5-1 and TRBJ1-1, is KAGVTQTPRYLIKTRGQQVTLSCSPISGHRSVSWYQQTPGQGLQFLFEYFSETQRNKGNFPGRFSGRQFSNSRSEMNVSTLELGDSALYLCASSLGHKPMNTEAFFGQGTRLTVV.